The clone carrying this T cell receptor (beta chain) occurred a few times. The source of the sample is a study of T-cell memory formation after mild COVID-19. Amplification by 5'RACE using constant-segment primers produced TCR alpha and TCR beta cDNA libraries that carried sample barcodes and UMIs. In TCRdb, the 5' RACE reads were re-called with MiXCR into one record per CDR3 protein. The sample includes 250,000 to 350,000 distinct CDR3 sequences, 14% seen only once; the top ten take roughly 23%. The CDR3 is 15 residues long. V dropped 2 bases and J dropped 6 bases, with 13 bases sitting between them. Germline-derived CDR1 and CDR2 are ENHRY and SYGVKD.

The source material was PBMCs or a T cell subset sorted from them (not recorded which). The V gene is TRBV10-3, the J gene TRBJ1-4, with a tentative D call TRBD1 (5 bases). The receptor was isolated from a man aged 18 to 29 who had mild COVID-19 (a few samples of this study predate the infection). Cell type and time point are not known. The CDR3 spells CAISEGSRVDEKLFF. CDR3 coding DNA: TGTGCCATCAGTGAGGGATCCAGGGTTGATGAAAAACTGTTTTTT.